This T cell receptor (beta chain) was observed in a study of glioma-infiltrating T cells after dendritic cell vaccination (dated by TCRdb to the mid-2010s). Study-wide context: A cohort of approximately 15 glioblastoma patients from Phase I and II dendritic cell vaccination trials was included, of whom 9 were newly diagnosed and 6 had recurrent disease. Autologous tumor lysate-pulsed dendritic cell vaccination was administered to the patients between about 2003 and 2013. The vaccine was prepared from monocyte-derived dendritic cells that were cultured for seven days with IL-4 and GM-CSF and then pulsed overnight with autologous tumor lysate. Each patient was given three intradermal dendritic cell vaccine injections, spaced two weeks apart, in the arm below the axilla. Deep sequencing of TCR beta CDR3 regions was used to quantify tumor-infiltrating lymphocyte content and compare tumor and blood repertoires in dendritic cell-vaccinated glioblastoma patients. TCR sequencing metrics, including TIL content and tumor-blood repertoire overlap, were correlated with survival after dendritic cell vaccination. Findings and caveats that apply to the study as a whole: After dendritic cell vaccination, a higher estimated pretreatment TIL content predicted longer time to progression and longer overall survival. No direct relationship between TCR clonality and survival was found, suggesting a diverse polyclonal response may matter. The cohort was small and heterogeneous, with few patients having full blood and tumor sets and even fewer initial-recurrent tumor pairs. The three-group TCR overlap response model was characterized as speculative, and prospective validation of the model was stated to be required.

A remark on this clone: Its recognized antigen is unknown. The record has no base qualities; no much larger clone is one base away.

What the time point label conveys for this sample: after dendritic cell vaccination, including at tumor progression/relapse. Patients were selected for having adequate residual fresh-frozen tumor tissue and more than two years of available survival data. An isocitrate dehydrogenase mutation was not carried by any of the glioblastoma patients, although molecular status was otherwise variable. PBMC collection took place before vaccination, two weeks after the third vaccination, and at tumor progression if progression occurred. Genomic DNA was extracted with the Qiagen DNeasy Blood extraction Kit. TCRB CDR3 regions were amplified from about 2 ug genomic DNA, or all available DNA if less, using the immunoSEQ assay. The multiplex PCR employed 60 forward primers targeting TCR V beta segments and 13 reverse primers targeting J beta segments. To estimate the number of reads per starting template, synthetic control templates were added to each sample at limiting dilution. Sequencing produced 87 bp reads on the Illumina HiSeq System. The study's own analysis went as follows. PCR and sequencing errors were removed by merging closely related sequences with a nearest neighbor algorithm. TCR overlap was defined as the percentage of unique tumor TCR beta sequences that were also present in the same patient's peripheral blood. TCRdb's version of the immuneACCESS table is confined to in-frame rearrangements and falls short of the full clone set. An unresolved V gene accounts for under half of the shortfall where checked; the remainder is of unknown origin. The V and J calls and the clone size are those of that table, but D and trimming were determined from the DNA. The sample records approximately 85,000 clones, 85% of which are singletons. Under 8.5% of the sample goes to the ten largest clones.

The CDR3 contains 18 residues, cysteine and phenylalanine counted. Only the CDR3 DNA is retained, 54 bases long and in frame from the first base. The CDR1 and CDR2 encoded by the germline V gene are LGHNT and FRNRAP. V is trimmed back by 0 bases and J by 0 bases, and the junction contains 5 bases that no gene match accounts for. This TCR was sampled from a human donor with glioblastoma. The rearranged segments are TRBV12-5 and TRBJ2-5; TRBD2 aligns with 12 central bases. The sequences come from blood, collected after dendritic cell vaccination. The DNA sequence follows: TGTGCTAGTGGTTTGGTCGCTAGCGGGGGGGAGTACCAAGAGACCCAGTACTTC. Translated, this is CASGLVASGGEYQETQYF.